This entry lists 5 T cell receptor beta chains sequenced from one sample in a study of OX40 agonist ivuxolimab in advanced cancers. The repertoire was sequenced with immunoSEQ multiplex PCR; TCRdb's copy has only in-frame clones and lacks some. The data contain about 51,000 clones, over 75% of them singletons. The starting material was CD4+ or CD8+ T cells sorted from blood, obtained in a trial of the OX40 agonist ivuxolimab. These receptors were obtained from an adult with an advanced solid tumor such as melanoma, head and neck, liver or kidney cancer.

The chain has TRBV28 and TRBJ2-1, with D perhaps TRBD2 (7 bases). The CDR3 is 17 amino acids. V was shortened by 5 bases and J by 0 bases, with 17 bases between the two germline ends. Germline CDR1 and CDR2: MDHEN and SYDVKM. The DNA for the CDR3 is TGTGCCAGCAGTCTGCTCGGGGGCGGGAGCTCCTACAATGAGCAGTTCTTC. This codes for CASSLLGGGSSYNEQFF.

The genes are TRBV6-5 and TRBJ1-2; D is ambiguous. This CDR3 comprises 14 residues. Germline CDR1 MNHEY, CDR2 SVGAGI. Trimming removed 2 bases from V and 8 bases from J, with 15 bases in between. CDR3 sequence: CASSYGRAVEGYTF. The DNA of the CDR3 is TGTGCCAGCAGTTACGGAAGGGCGGTGGAAGGCTACACCTTC.

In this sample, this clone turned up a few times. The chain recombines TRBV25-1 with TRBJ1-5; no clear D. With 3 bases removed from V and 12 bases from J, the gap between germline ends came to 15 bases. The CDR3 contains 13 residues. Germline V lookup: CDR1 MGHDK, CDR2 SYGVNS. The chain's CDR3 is CASSDHHMGIQHF. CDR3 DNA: TGTGCCAGCAGTGACCATCACATGGGGATCCAGCATTTT.

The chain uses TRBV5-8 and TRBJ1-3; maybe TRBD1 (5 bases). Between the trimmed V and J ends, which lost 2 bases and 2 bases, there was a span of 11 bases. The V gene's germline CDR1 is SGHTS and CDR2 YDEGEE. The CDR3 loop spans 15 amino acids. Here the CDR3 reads CASSLYRRPGNTIYF. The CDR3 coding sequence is TGTGCCAGCAGCTTATACAGGAGGCCTGGAAACACCATATATTTT.

The CDR3 is CASSWIPGQGYEQYF. Written as DNA, the CDR3 is TGTGCCAGCAGCTGGATTCCGGGACAGGGCTACGAGCAGTACTTC. The V call is TRBV7-6, the J call TRBJ2-7; TRBD1 agrees at 9 bases. From germline, CDR1 is SGHVS and CDR2 FNYEAQ. The CDR3 covers 15 residues. V lost 4 bases, J lost 3 bases, and 7 bases stayed unmatched.